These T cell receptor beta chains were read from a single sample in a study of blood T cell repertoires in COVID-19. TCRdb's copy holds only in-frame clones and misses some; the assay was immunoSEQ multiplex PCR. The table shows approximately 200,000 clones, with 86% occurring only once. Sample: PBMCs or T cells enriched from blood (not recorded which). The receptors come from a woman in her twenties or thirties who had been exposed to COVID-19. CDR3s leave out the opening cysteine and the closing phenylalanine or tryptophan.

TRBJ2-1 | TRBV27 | ASRTSGGYEQF
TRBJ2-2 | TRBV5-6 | ASSLRTSGVPGELF
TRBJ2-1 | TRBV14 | ASSQGSSGGASAYNEQF
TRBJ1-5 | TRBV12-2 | ASRFPEGEGNQPQH
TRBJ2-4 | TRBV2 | ASSSREIEY
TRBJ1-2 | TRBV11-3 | ASSLEFNYGYT
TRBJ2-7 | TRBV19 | ASSPQLSSYEQY
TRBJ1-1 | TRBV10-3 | AISGPGNTEAF
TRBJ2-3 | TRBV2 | ASIQGGGAGDTQY
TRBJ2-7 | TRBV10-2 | ASRPQGYEQY
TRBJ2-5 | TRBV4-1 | ASSQEGGETQY
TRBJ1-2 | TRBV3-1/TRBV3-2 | ASSRNGQPYGYT
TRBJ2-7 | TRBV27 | ASSLAHPYEQY
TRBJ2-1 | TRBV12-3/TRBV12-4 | ASRLRRNEQF
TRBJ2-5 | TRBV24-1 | ATSDPGQGVQKTQY
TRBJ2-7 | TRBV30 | AWSVTASYEQY
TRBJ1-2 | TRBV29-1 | SVELAGIYGYT
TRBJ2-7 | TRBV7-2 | ASRQGASYEQY
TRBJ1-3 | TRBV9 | ASSPYSDSSGNTIY
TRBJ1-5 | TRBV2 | ASSPGQGRNQPQH
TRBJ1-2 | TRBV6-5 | ASSQLATLYGYT
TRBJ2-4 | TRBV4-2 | ASGGTAHGAKNIQY
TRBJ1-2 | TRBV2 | ASTKGTYLGYT
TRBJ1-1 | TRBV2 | ASCEALRLWVEQGPEGTEAF
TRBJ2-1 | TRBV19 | ASSRTRGYNEQF
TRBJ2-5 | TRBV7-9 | ASSPIQDLRVGDTAQY
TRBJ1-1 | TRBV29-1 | SVSRGQGLNTEAF
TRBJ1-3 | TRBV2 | ASTTGQGTNTIY
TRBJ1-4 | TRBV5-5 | ASSRRDRSNEKLF
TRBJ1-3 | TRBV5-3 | ARSARGRDSGNTIY
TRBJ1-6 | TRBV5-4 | ASSLRAYSPLH
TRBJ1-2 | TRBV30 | AWTNNYGYT
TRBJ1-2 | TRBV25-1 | ASRLDRATT
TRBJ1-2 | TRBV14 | ASSQDRNYGYT
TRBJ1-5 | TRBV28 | ASTPGQGNQPQH
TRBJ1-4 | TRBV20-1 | SARVLEKLF
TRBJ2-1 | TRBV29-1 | SVTGTGGYNEQF
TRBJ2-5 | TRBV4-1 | ASSQVTGDQETQY
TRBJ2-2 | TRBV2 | ASTLTNPNTGELF
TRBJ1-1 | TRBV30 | AWSVLGSEAF
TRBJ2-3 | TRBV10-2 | ASSEGTGGPGDTQY
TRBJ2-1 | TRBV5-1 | ASSPSGDISYNEQF
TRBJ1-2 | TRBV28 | ASSYPQGYDYGYT
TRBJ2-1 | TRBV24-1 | ATSAAGVRDEQF
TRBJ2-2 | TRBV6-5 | ASSYTDTGELF
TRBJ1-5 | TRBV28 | ASSPGQANQPQH
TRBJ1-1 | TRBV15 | ATSIGQGEAF